The clone carrying this T cell receptor beta chain occurred once. Source study methods: Researchers report that nucleated cell counts were estimated from reference gene primer amplification. This table comes from immunoSEQ multiplex PCR, and its TCRdb copy is limited to in-frame clones, with some not included. Clone size and the V and J calls come from that table; the DNA yielded D and trimming. This sample has about 100,000 clones, with about 85% found just once. The record originates from a study of blood T cell repertoires in COVID-19. Study summary: Spain, Italy and the United States supplied samples that represented acute and convalescent COVID-19. T cells, B-cell-depleted T cells, or PBMCs provided the cDNA or gDNA that served as material.

Germline CDR1 is SNHLY and CDR2 is FYNNEI. V dropped 6 bases and J dropped 6; count of bases not matched to a gene: 8. This CDR3 has 15 amino acids. The TCR was taken from a human donor in a cohort sampled during active COVID-19. V usage is TRBV2 and J usage is TRBJ2-3; 11 nucleotides align to TRBD2. Sequencing was done on a sample of peripheral blood. Here the CDR3 reads CASRTSGTESDTQYF. CDR3 in DNA: TGTGCCAGCAGGACTAGCGGGACCGAATCGGATACGCAGTATTTT.